This TCR beta chain was profiled in a study of T cell responses to AZD1222 COVID-19 vaccine. Overall study results and limits: Clonal diversity was possibly underestimated, and the donors were mostly white British, with more females.

This CDR3 contains 15 residues. The junction had 8 bases not matched to a gene; V was cut back by 3 bases and J by 5 bases. CDR1 and CDR2 from the germline V gene are ENHRY and SYGVKD. The method was immunoSEQ multiplex PCR; TCRdb's version includes in-frame clones alone and lacks a portion of them. The table lists 75,000 to 95,000 clones, approximately 84% of them singletons, with around an eighth in the top ten. Concerning this clone itself: Its antigen is not known.

The receptor was derived from an adult in good health. Sequenced material: peripheral blood, taken on day 0 of AZD1222 vaccination. This chain connects TRBV10-3 to TRBJ2-7; 9 bases map to TRBD1. Here the CDR3 reads CAISDPRGQGDEQYF. CDR3 coding DNA: TGTGCCATCAGTGACCCTCGGGGACAGGGCGACGAGCAGTACTTC.